This T cell receptor beta chain was documented in a study of shared clonotypes between healthy human individuals. In the authors' workflow: Junction-only sequences produced by ImmunoSEQ had no quality scores, so filtering differed. Generated by immunoSEQ multiplex PCR, the TCRdb table keeps only in-frame clones and is missing some. For V, J and clone size, that table is used; D and trimming come from the DNA. The sample lists a few million clones, 80% to 95% occurring once. The study's findings and limits: The low donor count limited represented genetic and exposure-history diversity.

This clone was picked up one time. Its cognate antigen is unknown. Distinct nucleotide sequences in the sample also encode this CDR3. Germline V lookup: CDR1 MDHEN, CDR2 SYDVKM. V shed 3 bases and J 2 bases; nucleotides not matched to a gene: 5. The CDR3 has 15 amino acids. Source material: naive CD4+ T cells from PBMCs. The subset: CD45RA+ positively selected. The TCR originated in a man aged 18 to 29 in good health. Some clones in this sample may be carry-over from other donors' samples. The V call is TRBV28, the J call TRBJ2-7; 9 bases line up with TRBD2. CDR3 residues: CASSFSGGRAYEQYF. The DNA of the CDR3 is TGTGCCAGCAGTTTTTCGGGCGGGAGGGCCTACGAGCAGTACTTC.